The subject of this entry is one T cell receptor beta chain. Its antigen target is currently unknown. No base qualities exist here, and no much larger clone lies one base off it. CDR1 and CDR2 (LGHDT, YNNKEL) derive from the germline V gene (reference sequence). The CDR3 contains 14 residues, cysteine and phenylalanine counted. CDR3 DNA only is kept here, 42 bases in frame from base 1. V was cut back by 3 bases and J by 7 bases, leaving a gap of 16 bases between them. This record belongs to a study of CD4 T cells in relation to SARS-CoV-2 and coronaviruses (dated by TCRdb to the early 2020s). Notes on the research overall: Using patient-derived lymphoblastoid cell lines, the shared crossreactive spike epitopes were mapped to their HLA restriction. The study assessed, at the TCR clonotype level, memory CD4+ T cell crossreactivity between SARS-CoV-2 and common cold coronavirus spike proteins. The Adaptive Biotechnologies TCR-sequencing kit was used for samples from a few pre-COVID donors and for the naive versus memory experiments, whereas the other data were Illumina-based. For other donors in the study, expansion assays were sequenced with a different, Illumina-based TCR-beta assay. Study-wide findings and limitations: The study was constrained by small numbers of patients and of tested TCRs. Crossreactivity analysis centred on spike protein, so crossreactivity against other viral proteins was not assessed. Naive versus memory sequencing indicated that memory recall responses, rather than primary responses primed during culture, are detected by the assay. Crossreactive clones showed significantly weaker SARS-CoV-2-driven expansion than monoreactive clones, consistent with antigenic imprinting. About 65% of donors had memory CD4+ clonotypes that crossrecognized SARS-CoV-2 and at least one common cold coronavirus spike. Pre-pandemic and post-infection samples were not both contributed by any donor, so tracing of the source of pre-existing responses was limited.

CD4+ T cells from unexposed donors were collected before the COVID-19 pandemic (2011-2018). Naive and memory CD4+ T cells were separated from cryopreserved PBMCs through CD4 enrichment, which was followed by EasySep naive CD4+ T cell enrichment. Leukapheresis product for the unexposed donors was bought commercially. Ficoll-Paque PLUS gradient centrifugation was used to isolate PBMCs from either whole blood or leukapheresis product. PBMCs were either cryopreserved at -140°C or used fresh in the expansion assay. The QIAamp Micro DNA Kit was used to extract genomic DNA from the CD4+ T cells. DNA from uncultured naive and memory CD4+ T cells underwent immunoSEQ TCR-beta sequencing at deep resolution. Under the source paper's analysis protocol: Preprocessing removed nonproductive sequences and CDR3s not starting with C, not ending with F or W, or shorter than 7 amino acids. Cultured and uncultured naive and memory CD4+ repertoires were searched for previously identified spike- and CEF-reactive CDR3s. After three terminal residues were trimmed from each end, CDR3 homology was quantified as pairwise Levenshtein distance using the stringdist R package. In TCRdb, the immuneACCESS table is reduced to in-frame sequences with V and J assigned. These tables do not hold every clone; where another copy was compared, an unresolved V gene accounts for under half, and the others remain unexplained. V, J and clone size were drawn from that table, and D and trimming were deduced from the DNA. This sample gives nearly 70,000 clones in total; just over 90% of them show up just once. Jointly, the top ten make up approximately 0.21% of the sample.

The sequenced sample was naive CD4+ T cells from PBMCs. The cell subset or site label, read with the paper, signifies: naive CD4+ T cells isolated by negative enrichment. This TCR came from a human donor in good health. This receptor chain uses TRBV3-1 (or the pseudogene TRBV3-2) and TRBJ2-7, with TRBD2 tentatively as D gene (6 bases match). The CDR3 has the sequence CASSQYRLAGEQYF. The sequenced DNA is TGTGCCAGCAGCCAGTATAGACTGGCGGGGGAGCAGTACTTC.